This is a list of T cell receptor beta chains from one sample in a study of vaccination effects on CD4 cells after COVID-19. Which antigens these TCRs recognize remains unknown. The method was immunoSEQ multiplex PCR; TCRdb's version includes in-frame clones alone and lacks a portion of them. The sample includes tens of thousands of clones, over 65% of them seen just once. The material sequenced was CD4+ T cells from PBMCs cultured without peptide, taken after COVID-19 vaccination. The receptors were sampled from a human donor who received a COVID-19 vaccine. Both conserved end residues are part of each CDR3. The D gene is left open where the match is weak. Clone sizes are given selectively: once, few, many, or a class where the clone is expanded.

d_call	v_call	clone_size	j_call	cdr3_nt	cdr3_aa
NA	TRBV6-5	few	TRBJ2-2	TGTGCCAGCAGACCAGGGGGGACCGGGGAGCTGTTTTTT	CASRPGGTGELFF
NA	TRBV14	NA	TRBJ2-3	TGTGCCAGCAGCCAAACCAGGGGAGGAGATACGCAGTATTTT	CASSQTRGGDTQYF
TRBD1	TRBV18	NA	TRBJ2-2	TGTGCCAGCTCACCACCGGGACAGGGAAGTACCGGGGAGCTGTTTTTT	CASSPPGQGSTGELFF
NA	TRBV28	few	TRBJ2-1	TGTGCCAGCGCCACGGGGCTGCCCGTCGAGCAGTTCTTC	CASATGLPVEQFF
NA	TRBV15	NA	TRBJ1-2	TGTGCCACCAGGGACAGCATGGTGTCGTTTGACTACACCTTC	CATRDSMVSFDYTF
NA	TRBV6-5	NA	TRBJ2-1	TGTGCCAGCAGTTACGCTAGCGTCTCCTACAATGAGCAGTTCTTC	CASSYASVSYNEQFF
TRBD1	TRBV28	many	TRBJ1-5	TGTGCCAGCAGTATTACAGGGGGCGTTCAGCCCCAGCATTTT	CASSITGGVQPQHF
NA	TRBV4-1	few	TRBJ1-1	TGCGCCAGCAGCCAAGATGCAACCGGGCCAACGAACACTGAAGCTTTCTTT	CASSQDATGPTNTEAFF
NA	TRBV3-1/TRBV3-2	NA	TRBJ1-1	TGTGCCAGCAGCCGAGGGGACACTGAAGCTTTCTTT	CASSRGDTEAFF
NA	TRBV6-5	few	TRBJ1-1	TGTGCCAGCAGTTCCCAGGAGGTCGGGAACACTGAAGCTTTCTTT	CASSSQEVGNTEAFF
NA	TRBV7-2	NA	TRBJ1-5	TGTGCCAGCAGCGCTCGGGACGGGACGAATCAGCCCCAGCATTTT	CASSARDGTNQPQHF
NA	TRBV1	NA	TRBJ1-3	TGCACCAGCAGCCAAGTCACTACTCACTCTGGAAACACCATATATTTT	CTSSQVTTHSGNTIYF
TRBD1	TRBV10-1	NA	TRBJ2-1	TGCGCCAGCAGTGAATACCGGGACAGCTACTACAATGAGCAGTTCTTC	CASSEYRDSYYNEQFF
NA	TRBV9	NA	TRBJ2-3	TGTGCCAGCAGCGATCTCGGAGACGCATTCACAGATACGCAGTATTTT	CASSDLGDAFTDTQYF
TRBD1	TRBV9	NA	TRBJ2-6	TGTGCCAGCAGCGGCCCCCCGGGACAGGTCATCTCTGGGGCCAACGTCCTGACTTTC	CASSGPPGQVISGANVLTF
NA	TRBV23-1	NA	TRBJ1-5	TGCGCCAGCAGTCACCCCCCTGGAGGCAATCAGCCCCAGCATTTT	CASSHPPGGNQPQHF
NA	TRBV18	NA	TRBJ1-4	TGTGCCAGCTCACCAGGGGGTGGTGAAAAACTGTTTTTT	CASSPGGGEKLFF
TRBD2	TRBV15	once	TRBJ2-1	TGTGCCACCAGCAGACTAGCGGGGGGCCTAGGTGAGCAGTTCTTC	CATSRLAGGLGEQFF
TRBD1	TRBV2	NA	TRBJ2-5	TGTGCCAGCAGTATGACAGGGGGGTATGAGACCCAGTACTTC	CASSMTGGYETQYF
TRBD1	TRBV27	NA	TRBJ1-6	TGTGCCAGCAGTTTATCACAGGGGCCCTATAATTCACCCCTCCACTTT	CASSLSQGPYNSPLHF
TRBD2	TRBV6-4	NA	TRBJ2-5	TGTGCCAGCAGTGACTCTCCCCGTCGGGAGGGTCGAGAGACCCAGTACTTC	CASSDSPRREGRETQYF
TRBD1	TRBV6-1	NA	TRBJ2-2	TGTGCCAGCAGTGGAGGGAGGACAGGGGGTATTAACACCGGGGAGCTGTTTTTT	CASSGGRTGGINTGELFF
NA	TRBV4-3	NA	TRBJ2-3	TGCGCCAGCAGCCAAGAGTCCCTGGATACGCAGTATTTT	CASSQESLDTQYF
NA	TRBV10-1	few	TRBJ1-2	TGCGCCAGCAGCCGGGACCAAGGATCCGGCTACACCTTC	CASSRDQGSGYTF
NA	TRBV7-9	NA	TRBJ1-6	TGTGCCAGCAGCTTAGGGAGCACCACAAATTCACCCCTCCACTTT	CASSLGSTTNSPLHF
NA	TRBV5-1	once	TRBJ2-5	TGCGCCAGCAGCTTTGGGGGGCGAGAGACCCAGTACTTC	CASSFGGRETQYF
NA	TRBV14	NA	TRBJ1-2	TGTGCCAGCAGCCAAGATCAGGGAACCTATGGCTACACCTTC	CASSQDQGTYGYTF
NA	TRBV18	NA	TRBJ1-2	TGTGCCAGCTCACCGAGTTCTAACTATGGCTACACCTTC	CASSPSSNYGYTF
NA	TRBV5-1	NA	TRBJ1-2	TGCGCCAGCAGCTTGGCAGGGGACTATGGCTACACCTTC	CASSLAGDYGYTF
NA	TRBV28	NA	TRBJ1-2	TGTGCCAGCAGCTCAGGACGGAGTAGCCTCTTCGGCTATGGCTACACCTTC	CASSSGRSSLFGYGYTF
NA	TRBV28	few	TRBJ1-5	TGTGCCAGCAGTCCAGGGTGGCAGCCCCAGCATTTT	CASSPGWQPQHF
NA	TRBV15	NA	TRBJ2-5	TGTGCCACCAGCAGAGATCCCACTAACCAAGAGACCCAGTACTTC	CATSRDPTNQETQYF
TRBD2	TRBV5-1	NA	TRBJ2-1	TGCGCCAGCAGCCGAGAACTCGGGGGGGGGTACAATGAGCAGTTCTTC	CASSRELGGGYNEQFF
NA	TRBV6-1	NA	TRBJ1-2	TGTGCCAGCAGTGAATACCAAGTTGGGGGGAACTATGGCTACACCTTC	CASSEYQVGGNYGYTF
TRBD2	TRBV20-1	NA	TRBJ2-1	TGCAGTGCTAGTGTATCGGGGGGGTTCGTTGAGCAGTTCTTC	CSASVSGGFVEQFF
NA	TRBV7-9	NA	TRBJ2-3	TGTGCCAGCAGCTTAGAAGGGGATACGCAGTATTTT	CASSLEGDTQYF
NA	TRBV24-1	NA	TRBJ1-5	TGTGCCACCAGTGAGGCCAGGGAGTTGGGTCAGCCCCAGCATTTT	CATSEARELGQPQHF
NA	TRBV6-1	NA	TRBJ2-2	TGTGCCAGCAGTGAAATGGCGGGTCGGAACACCGGGGAGCTGTTTTTT	CASSEMAGRNTGELFF
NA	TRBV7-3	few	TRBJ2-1	TGTGCCAGCAGCCCCCGGGGCAGCTCCTACAATGAGCAGTTCTTC	CASSPRGSSYNEQFF
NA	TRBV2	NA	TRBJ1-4	TGTGCCAGCAAGCAGGGAAATGAAAAACTGTTTTTT	CASKQGNEKLFF
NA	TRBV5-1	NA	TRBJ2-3	TGCGCCAGCAGCTTTTTGGGGGGCGGAGATACGCAGTATTTT	CASSFLGGGDTQYF
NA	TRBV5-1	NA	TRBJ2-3	TGCGCCAGCAGCCACGGAGGTTCCATGGGAGATACGCAGTATTTT	CASSHGGSMGDTQYF
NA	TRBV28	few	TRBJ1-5	TGTGCCAGTAAGCGGGATCAGCCCCAGCATTTT	CASKRDQPQHF
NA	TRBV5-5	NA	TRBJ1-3	TGTGCCAGCAGGATCGGACCTACCCCCCAGGACACCATATATTTT	CASRIGPTPQDTIYF
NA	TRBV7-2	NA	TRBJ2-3	TGTGCCAGCAGCTTAGTCGGAACGGGGGGCACAGATACGCAGTATTTT	CASSLVGTGGTDTQYF
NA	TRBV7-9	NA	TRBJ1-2	TGTGCCAGCAGCTTAGTGGCCGGGGCAGACTATGGCTACACCTTC	CASSLVAGADYGYTF
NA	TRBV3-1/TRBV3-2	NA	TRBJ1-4	TGTGCCAGCAGCCAAGAGGGTGGGAGGCGAGAAAAACTGTTTTTT	CASSQEGGRREKLFF
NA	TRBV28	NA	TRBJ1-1	TGTGCCAGCAGTTTTCCCCTGAACACTGAAGCTTTCTTT	CASSFPLNTEAFF
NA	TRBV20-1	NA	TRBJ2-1	TGCAGTGCTAGTTATCTTAATGAGCAGTTCTTC	CSASYLNEQFF
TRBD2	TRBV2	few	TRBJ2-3	TGTGCCAGCAGTGGATCTAGCGGGGGCTCAGATACGCAGTATTTT	CASSGSSGGSDTQYF
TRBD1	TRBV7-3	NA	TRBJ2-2	TGTGCCAGCAGCTCCCGGACAGGGGGCATGGGGGAGCTGTTTTTT	CASSSRTGGMGELFF
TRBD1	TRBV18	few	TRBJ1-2	TGTGCCAGCTCACCTACCGGGACAGGGGATTATGGCTACACCTTC	CASSPTGTGDYGYTF
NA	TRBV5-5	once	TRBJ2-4	TGTGCCAGCAGCTTGATGGGGACTAACATTCAGTACTTC	CASSLMGTNIQYF
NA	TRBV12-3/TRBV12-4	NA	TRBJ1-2	TGTGCCAGCAGTTTAGCGCAGGAGTATGGCTACACCTTC	CASSLAQEYGYTF
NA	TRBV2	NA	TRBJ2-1	TGTGCCAGCAGGCCCACTTCCCTAGGCTACAATGAGCAGTTCTTC	CASRPTSLGYNEQFF
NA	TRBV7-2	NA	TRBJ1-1	TGTGCCAGCAGCATCTACGGGAGCAACACTGAAGCTTTCTTT	CASSIYGSNTEAFF